This T cell receptor (beta chain) is drawn from a study of CD8 T cells in Susac syndrome. From germline, CDR1 is LNHNV and CDR2 YYDKDF (reference sequence). Trimming cost V 4 bases and J 2 bases, with 16 bases left between them. This CDR3 spans 16 amino acids. Sequencing of TCR beta was carried out in blood CD8+ and CD4+ T cells. The authors reverse transcribed roughly 0.5 to 1 ug RNA with random hexamers. TCRdb recomputed calls from the immunoSEQ multiplex PCR reads with MiXCR, one row per CDR3 protein. The data contain around 170,000 distinct CDR3 sequences, about 94% of them singletons. The V call is TRBV15, the J call TRBJ2-3; D gene uncertain. The receptor comes from a human donor with Susac syndrome. The sample consisted of CD4+ T cells from PBMCs. The CDR3 sequence is CATSKVLPPPTDTQYF. CDR3 nucleotides: TGTGCCACCAGCAAGGTACTCCCGCCCCCCACAGATACGCAGTATTTT.